Given below is one T cell receptor beta chain in context. This clonotype was observed many times. The antigen it recognizes is unknown. One base away there is no much larger clone; base qualities are not given. This sample is drawn from a study of response to subunit inactivated influenza vaccine (dated by TCRdb to 2016 to 2018). The study in broad terms: The study used deep quantitative T cell receptor repertoire profiling to track responses to a trivalent subunit inactivated influenza vaccine. Overall study outcomes, separate from this receptor: According to the authors, only a limited number of new T cells may be recruited by each seasonal influenza vaccination.

The library was obtained by RT-PCR. The data were produced on an Illumina HiSeq 2500. Using fastp at Q25 and MiXCR, TCRdb reprocessed the public reads and kept productive beta chains. Entries are consolidated by CDR3 protein sequence, retaining the most common genes and DNA. Counted in this sample were fewer than 600,000 distinct CDR3 sequences; approximately 7.3% of them appeared once. The ten top clones hold roughly 13% of the sample. The cysteine opens and the phenylalanine closes a CDR3 of 15 amino acids. Left in the record is the CDR3 DNA by itself, 45 bases read in frame from the first base. The germline V gene yields SGDLS for CDR1 and YYNGEE for CDR2. V drops 2 bases and J drops 0 bases, leaving 10 bases in between.

The material was PBMCs from blood, obtained less than 30 months after vaccination. Here the chain combines TRBV9 and TRBJ2-3, with the D gene uncertain. The sequence came from a man aged 50 to 69 who received an inactivated influenza vaccine. Donor details come from another sample of the same person, matched by shared clones. The CDR3 here reads CASSVVWGSTDTQYF. The sequenced DNA: TGTGCCAGCAGCGTCGTATGGGGTAGCACAGATACGCAGTATTTT.